The clone carrying this TCR beta chain has just a few counts. What it binds is not known. The entry originates in a study of T cells after yellow fever vaccination. Turning to the study itself: Preparation of the low-cell-number fractions used SMART-Seq v4 Ultra Low Input.

General observations from the study: Among all clonotypes, a small share was observed in both CD4 and CD8 compartments. Although the secondary response was weaker, it peaked faster, at day 5 versus 15.

The V end lost 1 base, the J end lost 0 bases, and 10 bases lay between the germline ends. The length of the CDR3 is 16 residues. CDR1 is LNHDA and CDR2 is SQIVND in the germline V gene (reference sequence). 5'RACE template switching produced TCR cDNA carrying a universal primer site and UMIs. TCRdb itself ran the 5' RACE reads through MiXCR, one entry per CDR3 protein. The table records hundreds of thousands of distinct CDR3 sequences, roughly a fifth of them present only once. This clonotype was sampled from a man younger than 35 who received the YFV17D yellow fever vaccine. Source: PBMCs, taken more than 20 days after the first yellow fever vaccination. The V gene is TRBV19, the J gene TRBJ2-1, with D hard to call. CDR3 protein: CASSIASRSSYNEQFF. In nucleotides, the CDR3 is TGTGCCAGTAGTATAGCGTCCCGAAGCTCCTACAATGAGCAGTTCTTC.